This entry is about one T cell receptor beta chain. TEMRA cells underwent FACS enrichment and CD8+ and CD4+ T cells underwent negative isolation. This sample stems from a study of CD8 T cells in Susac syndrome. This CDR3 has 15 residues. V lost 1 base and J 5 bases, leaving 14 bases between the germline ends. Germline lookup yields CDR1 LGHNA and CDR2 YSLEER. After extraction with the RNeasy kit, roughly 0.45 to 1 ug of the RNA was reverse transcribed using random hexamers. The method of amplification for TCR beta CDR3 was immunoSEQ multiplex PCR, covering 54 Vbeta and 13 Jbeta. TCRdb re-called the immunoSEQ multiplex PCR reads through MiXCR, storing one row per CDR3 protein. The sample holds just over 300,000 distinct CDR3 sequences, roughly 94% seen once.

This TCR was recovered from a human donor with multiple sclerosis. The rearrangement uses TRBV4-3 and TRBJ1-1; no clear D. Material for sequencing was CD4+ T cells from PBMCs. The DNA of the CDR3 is TGCGCCAGCAGCCAAGGGGCGTGGAGAGAAACTGAAGCTTTCTTT. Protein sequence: CASSQGAWRETEAFF.